This passage covers 13 T cell receptor beta chains from one sample sequenced in a study of OX40 agonist ivuxolimab in advanced cancers. The library was built by means of the immunoSEQ multiplex PCR assay. TCRdb holds this immuneACCESS table with in-frame rearrangements only. Some clones are missing; in checked studies, unresolved V genes explain under half, and the rest has no known cause. The sample profile shows 48,000 or so clones; roughly 81% of them were found once. In total, the top ten clones hold 7.3% of the sample. Sequenced material: CD4+ or CD8+ T cells sorted from blood, taken in a trial of the OX40 agonist ivuxolimab. All receptors derive from an adult with an advanced solid tumor such as melanoma, head and neck, liver or kidney cancer.

The chain links TRBV9 to TRBJ2-2; a possible D gene is TRBD1 (6 bases). The CDR3 is 15 residues long. CDR1 is SGDLS, CDR2 YYNGEE, per germline. Trimming stripped 3 bases from V and 5 bases from J, with 14 bases between. CDR3 protein: CASSAAPRGTGELFF. The CDR3 nucleotides are TGTGCCAGCAGCGCCGCCCCCAGGGGTACCGGGGAGCTGTTTTTT.

This chain connects TRBV5-1 to TRBJ2-2, with D possibly matching TRBD1 (5 bases). Trimming took 7 bases from V and 3 from J, leaving 13 bases between them. The CDR3 contains 14 residues. Looked up from germline, CDR1 is SGHRS and CDR2 is YFSETQ. The DNA of the CDR3 is TGCGCCAGCTCAAGGCAGGGTCACACCGGGGAGCTGTTTTTT. This translates into CASSRQGHTGELFF.

The rearrangement joins TRBV7-9 to TRBJ2-1; 8 bases are a match to TRBD2. V lost 5 bases, J lost 5 bases, and 11 bases stayed unmatched. Germline CDR1 and CDR2: SEHNR and FQNEAQ (reference sequence). This CDR3 is built from 16 residues. CDR3 DNA sequence: TGTGCCAGCAGCCCCCCCCGGGCGGGAGGCCACAATGAGCAGTTCTTC. Protein product: CASSPPRAGGHNEQFF.

This rearrangement joins TRBV19 to TRBJ2-1; TRBD2 matches at 13 bases. With 5 bases clipped from V and 6 bases from J, the junction kept 13 bases outside the gene matches. Germline V gene sequence: CDR1 LNHDA, CDR2 SQIVND (reference sequence). The CDR3 runs to 18 residues. DNA of the CDR3: TGTGCCAGTAGTTATCTAGGACTAGCGGGAGAGAAGGTCAATGAGCAGTTCTTC. Translated, it gives CASSYLGLAGEKVNEQFF.

The gene calls are TRBV5-4 and TRBJ2-2; 12 bases line up with TRBD2. J gave up 1 base and V 4 bases, and 5 bases lay outside the gene matches. Germline values: CDR1 SGHNT, CDR2 YYREEE (reference sequence). This CDR3 contains 17 residues. The CDR3 is CASSLGLAGLNTGELFF. The DNA of the CDR3 is TGTGCCAGCAGCCTCGGACTAGCGGGGTTGAACACCGGGGAGCTGTTTTTT.

The V and J genes are TRBV5-4 and TRBJ2-7, with TRBD2 matching 7 bases. This CDR3 is 16 amino acids long. CDR1 and CDR2 from the germline V gene are SGHNT and YYREEE (reference sequence). The J segment lost 4 bases and the V segment lost 7 bases, leaving 17 bases of the junction unmatched. CDR3 amino acids: CASSVGPSSGTYEQYF. The CDR3 DNA sequence: TGTGCCAGCTCCGTTGGGCCCTCTAGCGGAACGTACGAGCAGTACTTC. Based on the CDR3 plus reference TRBV5-4 and TRBJ2-7, the full variable domain is ETGVTQSPTHLIKTRGQQVTLRCSSQSGHNTVSWYQQALGQGPQFIFQYYREEENGRGNFPPRFSGLQFPNYSSELNVNALELDDSALYLCASSVGPSSGTYEQYFGPGTRLTVT.

The chain recombines TRBV27 with TRBJ1-1; D not certain. V was cut by 6 bases and J by 5 bases, with 13 bases left in between. Germline loops: CDR1 MNHEY, CDR2 SMNVEV (reference sequence). The CDR3 runs to 13 residues. CDR3 sequence (DNA): TGTGCCAGCAGGCTTCTGTATGAGACTGAAGCTTTCTTT. Its translation is CASRLLYETEAFF.

The chain employs TRBV2 and TRBJ2-3, with D perhaps TRBD2 (6 bases). The CDR3 is 15 residues long. CDR1 and CDR2 from the germline V gene are SNHLY and FYNNEI. Trimming took 8 bases from V and 2 from J, leaving 17 bases between them. CDR3 sequence: CASEPFGSTTDTQYF. CDR3 sequence (DNA): TGTGCCAGCGAACCGTTCGGGAGCACCACAGATACGCAGTATTTT.

The chain uses TRBV7-8 and TRBJ2-7, with a weak D call TRBD2 (6 bases). The V end was cut by 2 bases, the J end by 3 bases, with 11 bases between. CDR1 is SGHVS, CDR2 FQNEAQ, per germline. The CDR3 covers 14 residues. This CDR3 is CASSLRDSFYEQYF. CDR3 coding DNA: TGTGCCAGCAGCTTACGGGACTCGTTCTACGAGCAGTACTTC.

The chain links TRBV7-2 to TRBJ1-1; D gene ambiguous. Trimming cost V 7 bases and J 4 bases, with 13 bases left between them. The germline V gene has CDR1 SGHTA and CDR2 FQGNSA. This CDR3 has 13 residues. CDR3 bases: TGTGCCAGCACCCCCGGGAGTCGCACTGAAGCTTTCTTT. Protein sequence: CASTPGSRTEAFF.

CDR3 bases: TGTGCCAGCAGCTTGGTTGGGATGTATGGCTACACCTTC. Amino acids: CASSLVGMYGYTF. The rearrangement links TRBV5-6 to TRBJ1-2; D not certain. This CDR3 spans 13 amino acids. The germline V gene encodes CDR1 SGHDT and CDR2 YYEEEE. With 0 bases removed from V and 5 bases from J, the gap between germline ends came to 8 bases.

The chain combines TRBV29-1 with TRBJ1-1; a weak D match, TRBD1 (6 bases). This CDR3 is 12 amino acids long. Looked up from germline, CDR1 is SQVTM and CDR2 is ANQGSEA. Deletions cut 3 bases from V and 6 bases from J, with 11 bases between. This CDR3 reads CSVDRGGPEAFF. The CDR3 DNA is TGCAGCGTTGATAGGGGGGGGCCTGAAGCTTTCTTT.

This rearrangement joins TRBV4-1 to TRBJ2-2; TRBD2 matches at 13 bases. This CDR3 is 17 amino acids long. The germline V gene has CDR1 MGHRA and CDR2 YSYEKL. V lost 2 bases and J lost 6; bases outside the gene matches: 6. CDR3 in amino acids: CASSQTTSGRASGELFF. DNA of the CDR3: TGCGCCAGCAGCCAAACCACTAGCGGGAGGGCCTCCGGGGAGCTGTTTTTT.